This T cell receptor (beta chain) was sequenced for a study of T cell responses to AZD1222 COVID-19 vaccine. In the study overall: Combined were second doses at about 4 or about 12 weeks.

Sequenced by immunoSEQ multiplex PCR; TCRdb stores in-frame clones only, minus some. This table holds some 120,000 clones, roughly 80% found once. General study points: After two AZD1222 doses, spike-specific TCR breadth and depth rose versus day 0. Just 5 or 6 AZD1222 recipients tested seropositive at baseline.

The CDR3 spans 14 residues. Germline V lookup: CDR1 LGHDT, CDR2 YNNKEL (reference sequence). V lost 7 bases and J lost 7, with 14 bases in between. Comment on this clone: The antigen is unknown.

V is TRBV3-1 (or the pseudogene TRBV3-2) and J is TRBJ1-6; the D is unclear. The sequence was obtained from an adult in good health. The sample in question was peripheral blood, obtained on day 0 of AZD1222 vaccination. The CDR3 loop is CASNLLGENSPLHF. CDR3 DNA sequence: TGTGCCAGCAACCTACTAGGAGAGAATTCACCCCTCCACTTT.